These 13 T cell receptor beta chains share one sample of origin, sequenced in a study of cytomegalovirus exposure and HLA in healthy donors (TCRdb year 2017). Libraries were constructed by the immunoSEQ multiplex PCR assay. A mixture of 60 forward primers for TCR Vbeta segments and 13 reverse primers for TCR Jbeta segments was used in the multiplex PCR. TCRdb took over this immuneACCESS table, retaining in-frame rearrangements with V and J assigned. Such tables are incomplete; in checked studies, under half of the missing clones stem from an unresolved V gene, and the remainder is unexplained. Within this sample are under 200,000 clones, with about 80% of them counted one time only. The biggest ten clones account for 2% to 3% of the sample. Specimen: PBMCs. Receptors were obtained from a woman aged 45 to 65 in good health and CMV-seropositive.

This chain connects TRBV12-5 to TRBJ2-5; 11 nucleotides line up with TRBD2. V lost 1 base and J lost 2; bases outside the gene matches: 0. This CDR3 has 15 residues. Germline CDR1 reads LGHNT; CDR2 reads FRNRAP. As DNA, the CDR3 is TGTGCTAGTGGTTTGGCTAGCGGGGGGCAAGAGACCCAGTACTTC. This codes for CASGLASGGQETQYF. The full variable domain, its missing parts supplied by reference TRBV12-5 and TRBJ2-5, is DARVTQTPRHKVTEMGQEVTMRCQPILGHNTVFWYRQTMMQGLELLAYFRNRAPLDDSGMPKDRFSAEMPDATLATLKIQPSEPRDSAVYFCASGLASGGQETQYFGPGTRLLVL.

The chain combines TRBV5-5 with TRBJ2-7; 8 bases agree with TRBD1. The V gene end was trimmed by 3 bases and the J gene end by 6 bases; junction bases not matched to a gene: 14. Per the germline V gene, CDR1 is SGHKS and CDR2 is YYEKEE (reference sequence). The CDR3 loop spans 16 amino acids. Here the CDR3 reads CASSWSPFDRGVEQYF. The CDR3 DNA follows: TGTGCCAGCAGCTGGAGCCCTTTCGACAGGGGCGTCGAGCAGTACTTC.

The DNA of the CDR3 is TGTGCCAGCAGGGCGGGGGGATTCACCGGGGAGCTGTTTTTT. Translated, it gives CASRAGGFTGELFF. The chain employs TRBV9 and TRBJ2-2; 8 positions match TRBD2. This CDR3 is 14 amino acids long. Looked up from germline, CDR1 is SGDLS and CDR2 is YYNGEE. Trimming at V came to 5 bases and at J to 4 bases, leaving 4 bases not matched to a gene.

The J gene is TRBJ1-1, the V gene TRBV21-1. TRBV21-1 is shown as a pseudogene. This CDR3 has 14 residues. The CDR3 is CASSKVGGGHEAFF. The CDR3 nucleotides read TGTGCCAGCAGCAAAGTTGGGGGGGGGCACGAAGCTTTCTTT.

CDR3 coding DNA: TGTGCCAGCAGCTGGGGACGGGAGAATTCACCCCTCCACTTT. Protein sequence: CASSWGRENSPLHF. The V gene is TRBV11-2, the J gene TRBJ1-6, with D tentatively TRBD1 (5 bases). This CDR3 is built from 14 residues. V was pared by 4 bases and J by 7 bases, with 11 bases between. Germline V gives CDR1 SGHAT, CDR2 FQNNGV. Full variable domain (remainder filled in from reference TRBV11-2 and TRBJ1-6): EAGVAQSPRYKIIEKRQSVAFWCNPISGHATLYWYQQILGQGPKLLIQFQNNGVVDDSQLPKDRFSAERLKGVDSTLKIQPAKLEDSAVYLCASSWGRENSPLHFGNGTRLTVT.

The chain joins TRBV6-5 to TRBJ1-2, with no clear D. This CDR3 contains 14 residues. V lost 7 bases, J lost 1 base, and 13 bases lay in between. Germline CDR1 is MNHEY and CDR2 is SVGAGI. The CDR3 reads CASMGKAVNYGYTF. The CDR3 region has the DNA TGTGCCAGCATGGGGAAAGCGGTTAACTATGGCTACACCTTC.

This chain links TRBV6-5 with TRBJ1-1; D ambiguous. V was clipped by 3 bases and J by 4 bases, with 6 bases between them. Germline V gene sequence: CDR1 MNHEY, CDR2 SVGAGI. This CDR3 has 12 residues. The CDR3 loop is CASSYLSTEAFF. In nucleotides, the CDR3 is TGTGCCAGCAGTTATTTATCCACTGAAGCTTTCTTT.

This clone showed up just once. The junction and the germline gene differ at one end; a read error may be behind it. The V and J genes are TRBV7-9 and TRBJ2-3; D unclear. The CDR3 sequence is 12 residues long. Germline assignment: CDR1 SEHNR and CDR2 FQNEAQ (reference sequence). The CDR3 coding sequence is TGTTCCAGCAGCCCTCTTCCGGATACGCAGTATTTT. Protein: CSSSPLPDTQYF.

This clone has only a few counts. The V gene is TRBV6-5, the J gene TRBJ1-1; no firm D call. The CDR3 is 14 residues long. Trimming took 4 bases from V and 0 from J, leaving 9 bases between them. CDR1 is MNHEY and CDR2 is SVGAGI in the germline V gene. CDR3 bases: TGTGCCAGCAGTTTACGCCGGGTGAACACTGAAGCTTTCTTT. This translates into CASSLRRVNTEAFF.

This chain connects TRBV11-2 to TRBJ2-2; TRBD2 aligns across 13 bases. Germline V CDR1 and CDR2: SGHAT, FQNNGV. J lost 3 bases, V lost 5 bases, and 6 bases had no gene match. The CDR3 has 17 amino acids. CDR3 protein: CASSRTSGSLHTGELFF. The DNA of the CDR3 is TGTGCCAGCAGCCGGACTAGCGGGAGTTTACACACCGGGGAGCTGTTTTTT.

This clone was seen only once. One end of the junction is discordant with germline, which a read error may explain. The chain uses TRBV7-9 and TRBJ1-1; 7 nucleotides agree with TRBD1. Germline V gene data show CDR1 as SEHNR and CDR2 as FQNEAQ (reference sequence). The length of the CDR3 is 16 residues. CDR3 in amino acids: CSSSLAAGGADTEAFF. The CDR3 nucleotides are TGTTCCAGCAGCTTGGCCGCAGGGGGTGCGGACACTGAAGCTTTCTTT.

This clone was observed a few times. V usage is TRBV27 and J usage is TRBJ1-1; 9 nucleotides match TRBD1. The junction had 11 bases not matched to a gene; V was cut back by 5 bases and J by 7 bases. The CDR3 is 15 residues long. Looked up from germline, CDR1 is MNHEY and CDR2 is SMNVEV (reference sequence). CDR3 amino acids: CASSPLNRGRNEAFF. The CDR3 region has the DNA TGTGCCAGCAGTCCGCTCAACAGGGGGCGAAATGAAGCTTTCTTT.

DNA of the CDR3: TGTGCCAGCAGTTCCTTAGCGGGGGGCACAGATACGCAGTATTTT. Translating gives CASSSLAGGTDTQYF. V is TRBV28 and J is TRBJ2-3; 9 bases fit TRBD2. Germline V gives CDR1 MDHEN, CDR2 SYDVKM. CDR3 size: 15 residues. Losses at the gene ends were 4 bases for V and 1 base for J; bases not matched to a gene: 3.